The 21 T cell receptor beta chains presented below share a single source sample, sequenced in a study of CD8 T cells in ankylosing spondylitis. General observations from the study: What seemed typical of ankylosing spondylitis blood was a TCR beta motif built from about eight highly homologous variants.

Their antigens remain unidentified. MiXCR, applied by TCRdb to the 5' RACE reads, yields one record per CDR3 protein. The profile shows approximately 520,000 distinct CDR3 sequences, roughly 5.3% of them singletons. What was sequenced was blood, either unsorted or a sorted T cell fraction (not recorded which). The receptors shown here come from a male donor with ankylosing spondylitis.

This clonotype appeared many times. The chain uses TRBV7-9 and TRBJ1-1; D uncertain. CDR3 length equals 16 residues. Between the trimmed V and J ends, which lost 3 bases and 0 bases, there was a span of 14 bases. CDR1 SEHNR and CDR2 FQNEAQ come from the germline V gene (reference sequence). The DNA for the CDR3 is TGTGCCAGCAGCTTTGGTTTTAACGCCATGAACACTGAAGCTTTCTTT. As protein: CASSFGFNAMNTEAFF.

The chain is built from TRBV6-5 and TRBJ2-1; the match to TRBD2 covers 12 bases. Germline V CDR1 and CDR2: MNHEY, SVGAGI. The V gene end was trimmed by 3 bases and the J gene end by 9 bases; junction bases not matched to a gene: 9. The CDR3 covers 16 residues. The CDR3 nucleotides are TGTGCCAGCAGTTATAGTCCCCTAGCGGGAGGGAGTGAGCAGTTCTTC. Amino acid sequence: CASSYSPLAGGSEQFF.

This clonotype occurred many times. The chain has TRBV29-1 and TRBJ2-1, with a possible D match to TRBD2 (5 bases). The CDR3 runs to 15 residues. The germline V and J ends were trimmed by 0 bases and 0 bases, with 9 bases remaining between them. Germline V CDR1 and CDR2: SQVTM, ANQGSEA. The CDR3 loop is CSVEDLRVSYNEQFF. Here the CDR3 DNA reads TGCAGCGTTGAAGATCTGAGGGTCTCCTACAATGAGCAGTTCTTC.

This clonotype was seen repeatedly, ten times or more. The rearrangement links TRBV6-5 to TRBJ1-1; the D is unclear. Germline loops: CDR1 MNHEY, CDR2 SVGAGI. The CDR3 is 13 residues long. The germline V and J ends were trimmed by 2 bases and 3 bases, with 7 bases remaining between them. CDR3 region: CASSYVIYTEAFF. CDR3 DNA sequence: TGTGCCAGCAGTTACGTGATTTACACTGAAGCTTTCTTT.

In DNA, the CDR3 is TGTGCCAGCAGCTTGGGCGGGGGGGGAGGTAACAATGAGCAGTTCTTC. Its protein product is CASSLGGGGGNNEQFF. J is TRBJ2-1 and V is TRBV5-4, with TRBD2 matching over 9 bases. V was pared by 0 bases and J by 5 bases, with 6 bases of the junction left unmatched. Germline assignment: CDR1 SGHNT and CDR2 YYREEE (reference sequence). The length of the CDR3 is 16 residues.

Comment on this clonotype: A much bigger clone sits one base away, suggesting this may be a read error. The J gene is TRBJ1-1, the V gene TRBV28; perhaps TRBD1 as D (5 bases). Germline V gene lookup returns CDR1 MDHEN and CDR2 SYDVKM. The CDR3 covers 15 residues. CDR3 region: CASSFRPGSGTDAFF. CDR3 nucleotide sequence: TGTGCCAGCAGTTTCAGACCGGGATCCGGGACTGACGCTTTCTTT.

With regard to this clonotype: This may stem from a read error, because a much larger clone lies one nucleotide away. In nucleotides, the CDR3 is TGTGCCAGCAGCTCTAAGACTAGTCATGAGCAGTACTTC. Amino acid sequence: CASSSKTSHEQYF. The rearrangement links TRBV11-2 to TRBJ2-1, with a weak D call TRBD2 (6 bases). The J call may be faulty, since TRBJ2-7 better matches the DNA end. This CDR3 has 13 residues. CDR1 is SGHAT and CDR2 is FQNNGV in the germline V gene.

In its sample, this clonotype was seen many times. The V call is TRBV7-2, the J call TRBJ2-3; TRBD2 is a possible D gene (5 bases). CDR1 is SGHTA, CDR2 FQGNSA, per germline. Trimming shortened V by 5 bases and J by 5 bases, and 14 bases separated the two germline ends. CDR3 length: 14 amino acids. CDR3 sequence reads: CASSPDLAGDTQYF. CDR3 sequence (DNA): TGTGCCAGCAGCCCGGACCTGGCGGGAGATACGCAGTATTTT.

This clonotype was seen at least ten times. The chain links TRBV12-3 or TRBV12-4 to TRBJ2-5, with TRBD2 identical over 9 bases. V lost 2 bases, J lost 4 bases, and 5 bases stayed unmatched. CDR3 length: 15 amino acids. CDR3 protein: CASSLSGGTGETQYF. Written as DNA, the CDR3 is TGTGCCAGCAGTTTAAGCGGGGGGACTGGAGAGACCCAGTACTTC.

V usage is TRBV5-1 and J usage is TRBJ2-3, with D unresolved. The germline V gene has CDR1 SGHRS and CDR2 YFSETQ. Trimming cost V 0 bases and J 1 base, with 15 bases left between them. The CDR3 is 17 residues long. CDR3 sequence: CASSLANSKMGTDTQYF. The CDR3 DNA reads as TGCGCCAGCAGCTTGGCCAATTCTAAGATGGGCACAGATACGCAGTATTTT.

The table lists this clonotype with many counts. The chain has TRBV5-5 and TRBJ2-1, with 9 bases fitting TRBD2. With 2 bases clipped from V and 0 bases from J, the junction kept 3 bases outside the gene matches. CDR1 SGHKS and CDR2 YYEKEE come from the germline V gene (reference sequence). The CDR3 contains 16 residues. CDR3 in DNA: TGTGCCAGCAGCTTACATAGCGGGAGCTCCTACAATGAGCAGTTCTTC. Encoded protein: CASSLHSGSSYNEQFF.

This clonotype appeared many times. The chain is built from TRBV6-1 and TRBJ1-3; D perhaps matches TRBD1 (5 bases). Trimming shortened V by 7 bases and J by 4 bases, and 14 bases separated the two germline ends. The germline gives CDR1 MNHNS, CDR2 SASEGT. CDR3 size: 14 residues. CDR3 sequence (DNA): TGTGCCAGCACCATGGGGGGTCCCGGAAACACCATATATTTT. The encoded protein is CASTMGGPGNTIYF.

There are many counts of this clonotype. This rearrangement joins TRBV5-1 to TRBJ1-4; D is perhaps TRBD1 (5 bases). This CDR3 contains 13 residues. Germline CDR1 reads SGHRS; CDR2 reads YFSETQ. Trimming shortened V by 4 bases and J by 10 bases, and 14 bases separated the two germline ends. Here the CDR3 DNA reads TGCGCCAGCAGCCTGGCCCAGGGCGGAAAACTGTTTTTT. Residues: CASSLAQGGKLFF.

This clonotype was detected ten times or more. CDR3 coding DNA: TGCAGCGTTGAAGGGCGGGTATACAATGAGCAGTTCTTC. Amino acids: CSVEGRVYNEQFF. V and J are TRBV29-1 and TRBJ2-1; possibly TRBD2 for D (5 bases). The CDR3 totals 13 residues. Germline-derived CDR1 and CDR2 are SQVTM and ANQGSEA. Trimming took off 1 base at V and 4 bases at J, with 8 bases between the two ends.

This clonotype was observed many times. This chain joins TRBV7-2 and TRBJ1-2; 8 bases are a match to TRBD1. CDR3 length: 16 amino acids. V lost 6 bases and J lost 4; bases outside the gene matches: 13. From germline, CDR1 is SGHTA and CDR2 FQGNSA. In DNA, the CDR3 is TGTGCCAGCAGTCGAGGAGCAGGGGGCTTCAGCTATGGCTACACCTTC. Protein: CASSRGAGGFSYGYTF.

This clonotype was detected many times. This sequence joins TRBV7-2 and TRBJ1-2; perhaps TRBD1 as D (5 bases). Germline-derived CDR1 and CDR2 are SGHTA and FQGNSA. This CDR3 spans 14 amino acids. V shed 5 bases and J shed 3 bases, with 13 bases lying between them. CDR3 sequence: CASSPRWGDYGYTF. The DNA for the CDR3 is TGTGCCAGCAGCCCTAGATGGGGCGACTATGGCTACACCTTC.

V gene TRBV5-1 combines with J gene TRBJ2-1; weak D call: TRBD1 (6 bases). The ends were cut back, 3 bases at V and 7 bases at J, with 17 bases in the middle. CDR3 length: 15 residues. Germline V gene lookup returns CDR1 SGHRS and CDR2 YFSETQ. In DNA form, the CDR3 reads TGCGCCAGCAGCTCGACGCTTACAGGGTTAAATGAGCAGTTCTTC. As protein: CASSSTLTGLNEQFF. The full variable domain, in which reference TRBV5-1 and TRBJ2-1 provide the parts outside the CDR3, is KAGVTQTPRYLIKTRGQQVTLSCSPISGHRSVSWYQQTPGQGLQFLFEYFSETQRNKGNFPGRFSGRQFSNSRSEMNVSTLELGDSALYLCASSSTLTGLNEQFFGPGTRLTVL.

This clonotype was counted many times. CDR3 in DNA: TGCGCCAGCAGCCCGGGACTAGCGGGAGAGAGCGAGCAGTACTTC. This encodes CASSPGLAGESEQYF. The chain employs TRBV5-1 and TRBJ2-7, with 14 bases that match TRBD2. Trimming at V came to 4 bases and at J to 6 bases, leaving 6 bases not matched to a gene. CDR1 SGHRS and CDR2 YFSETQ come from the germline V gene. CDR3 length equals 15 residues. Combining the CDR3 with reference TRBV5-1 and TRBJ2-7 gives the whole variable domain KAGVTQTPRYLIKTRGQQVTLSCSPISGHRSVSWYQQTPGQGLQFLFEYFSETQRNKGNFPGRFSGRQFSNSRSEMNVSTLELGDSALYLCASSPGLAGESEQYFGPGTRLTVT.

This clonotype was seen ten or more times. The CDR3, as DNA: TGCAGCGTTGAAGTACTCGACAGGCCCAATGAGCAGTTCTTC. Amino acids: CSVEVLDRPNEQFF. This chain links TRBV29-1 with TRBJ2-1; D might be TRBD1 (6 bases). Germline-derived CDR1 and CDR2 are SQVTM and ANQGSEA. CDR3 size: 14 residues. Trimming removed 1 base at V and 6 bases at J, with 13 bases between.

The table lists this clonotype with many counts. The rearrangement uses TRBV11-2 and TRBJ2-7, with D maybe TRBD2 (6 bases). The CDR3 is made up of 16 amino acids. V was pared by 2 bases and J by 4 bases, with 18 bases between. Germline CDR1 is SGHAT and CDR2 is FQNNGV. The CDR3 here is CASSLRSGAEGYEQYF. DNA for the CDR3: TGTGCCAGCAGCTTAAGGTCTGGGGCGGAGGGGTACGAGCAGTACTTC.

This clonotype occurred many times. The chain recombines TRBV10-3 with TRBJ2-3; TRBD2 aligns across 12 bases. Looked up from germline, CDR1 is ENHRY and CDR2 is SYGVKD. V was pared by 5 bases and J by 6 bases, with 9 bases of the junction left unmatched. CDR3 size: 16 residues. CDR3 in DNA: TGTGCCATCAGTTCCCTAGCGGGGGGGGCCAGCGATACGCAGTATTTT. It translates to CAISSLAGGASDTQYF.